Listed here are 28 T cell receptor beta chains from one sample, sequenced in a study of identical twins. TCRdb re-called the 5' RACE reads with MiXCR, one entry per CDR3 protein. The sample has about 1.7 million distinct CDR3 sequences, less than 40% seen once; the top ten hold around 0.25%. The sample consisted of cord blood. All receptors derive from a newborn girl in good health.

This clonotype has at least ten counts. This sequence joins TRBV20-1 and TRBJ2-7; TRBD2 matches 11 bases. With 5 bases clipped from V and 3 bases from J, the junction kept 0 bases outside the gene matches. CDR3 length equals 12 residues. The germline V gene encodes CDR1 DFQATT and CDR2 SNEGSKA (reference sequence). CDR3 DNA sequence: TGCAGTGCTGGGACTAGCGGCTACGAGCAGTACTTC. Its protein product is CSAGTSGYEQYF.

Ten or more counts support this clonotype. The rearrangement links TRBV5-1 to TRBJ1-5, with 7 bases fitting TRBD1. The CDR3 sequence is 15 residues long. V lost 0 bases to trimming and J lost 4 bases; unmatched junction nucleotides: 4. CDR1 is SGHRS, CDR2 YFSETQ, per germline. CDR3 protein: CASSLEAGGNQPQHF. The CDR3 nucleotides read TGCGCCAGCAGCTTGGAAGCAGGGGGTAATCAGCCCCAGCATTTT.

V usage is TRBV20-1 and J usage is TRBJ2-4, with 7 bases identical to TRBD2. In germline, CDR1 is DFQATT, CDR2 SNEGSKA (reference sequence). V shed 3 bases and J 0 bases; nucleotides not matched to a gene: 5. CDR3 length: 15 residues. This CDR3 reads CSASVSGIAKNIQYF. CDR3 DNA: TGCAGTGCTAGTGTCAGCGGGATAGCCAAAAACATTCAGTACTTC.

The chain couples TRBV6-1 to TRBJ1-6; possibly TRBD1 for D (5 bases). The CDR3 loop spans 13 amino acids. The germline V gene has CDR1 MNHNS and CDR2 SASEGT. V was pared by 11 bases and J by 0 bases, with 8 bases between. Here the CDR3 reads CAAGVSYNSPLHF. The CDR3, as DNA: TGTGCCGCGGGGGTCTCCTATAATTCACCCCTCCACTTT.

As for this clonotype: This may come from a read error, since a much larger clone is one base off. The limits of the CDR3 on the DNA are not certain, so only TCRdb's listed CDR3 is given. This sequence joins TRBV29-1 and TRBJ1-2; the table's D call TRBD1 went unverified against the DNA. Germline-derived CDR1 and CDR2 are SQVTM and ANQGSEA. Inclusive of both ends, the CDR3 amounts to 14 amino acids. This CDR3 is CSALPGQGNYGCTF.

The DNA of the CDR3 is TGTGCCAGCAGTTTACAGGGGGCGATGGGGCAGTTCTTC. Translated: CASSLQGAMGQFF. V and J are TRBV28 and TRBJ2-1, with 8 positions matching TRBD1. CDR3 length equals 13 residues. V was clipped by 2 bases and J by 12 bases; unmatched bases: 6. Per germline, CDR1 MDHEN and CDR2 SYDVKM.

This clonotype turned up a few times. The chain recombines TRBV7-9 with TRBJ2-5; 8 positions match TRBD2. The trim removed 5 bases at V and 0 bases at J, leaving 14 bases unmatched. Germline V gene lookup returns CDR1 SEHNR and CDR2 FQNEAQ (reference sequence). CDR3 length: 18 residues. Written as DNA, the CDR3 is TGTGCCAGCAGCGGGGGCCACGGTGAGCGGGAGAACCAAGAGACCCAGTACTTC. Amino acids: CASSGGHGERENQETQYF.

The table lists this clonotype with a count of one. One junction end does not reproduce the germline sequence, and a read error may be involved. In nucleotides, the CDR3 is TGCAGTGCTAGATTAGCGGCCTACAATGAGCAGTCCTTC. The encoded protein is CSARLAAYNEQSF. The chain recombines TRBV20-1 with TRBJ2-1; D may be TRBD2 (6 bases). Germline CDR1 DFQATT, CDR2 SNEGSKA (reference sequence). The CDR3 has 13 residues.

The rearrangement uses TRBV3-1 and TRBJ2-5, with TRBD1 identical over 10 bases. The J call may be mistaken, given a closer DNA end match to TRBJ2-7. This CDR3 is 14 amino acids long. Germline CDR1 and CDR2: LGHDT and YNNKEL (reference sequence). CDR3 in amino acids: CASSRRTGGYEQYF. In nucleotides, the CDR3 is TGTGCCAGCAGCCGACGGACAGGGGGGTACGAGCAGTACTTC.

The chain couples TRBV4-1 to TRBJ2-5; a weak D match, TRBD1 (6 bases). The germline V gene has CDR1 MGHRA and CDR2 YSYEKL. The CDR3 is made up of 17 amino acids. Trimming stripped 0 bases from V and 2 bases from J, with 16 bases between. The CDR3 spells CASSQEPSQGRQETQYF. Written as DNA, the CDR3 is TGCGCCAGCAGCCAAGAACCGTCTCAGGGGCGACAAGAGACCCAGTACTTC.

The chain uses TRBV25-1 and TRBJ1-1; tentatively, D is TRBD1 (5 bases). The ends were cut back, 2 bases at V and 5 bases at J, with 12 bases in the middle. The V gene's germline CDR1 is MGHDK and CDR2 SYGVNS. The CDR3 is 14 residues long. CDR3: CASSEAQGRTEAFF. CDR3 coding DNA: TGTGCCAGCAGTGAAGCCCAGGGCAGGACTGAAGCTTTCTTT.

V and J are TRBV2 and TRBJ2-4; the D is unclear. The germline V gene encodes CDR1 SNHLY and CDR2 FYNNEI. V was pared by 1 base and J by 13 bases, with 20 bases between. This CDR3 comprises 15 residues. CDR3 region: CASSEVNSPWEEQYF. The DNA for the CDR3 is TGTGCCAGCAGTGAAGTTAACAGCCCCTGGGAAGAGCAGTACTTC.

This chain connects TRBV20-1 to TRBJ2-1; tentatively, D is TRBD1 (7 bases). Germline V gene lookup returns CDR1 DFQATT and CDR2 SNEGSKA (reference sequence). Trimming shortened V by 5 bases and J by 2 bases, and 16 bases separated the two germline ends. The CDR3 runs 15 residues. The CDR3 protein is CSADPTGRTYNEQFF. The DNA for the CDR3 is TGCAGTGCTGACCCGACAGGGAGGACCTACAATGAGCAGTTCTTC.

The chain links TRBV12-3 or TRBV12-4 to TRBJ2-4; D not certain. V lost 3 bases to trimming and J lost 15 bases, with 12 bases between them. The CDR3 runs to 11 residues. CDR3 nucleotide sequence: TGTGCCAGCAGTTTTCGAAATGAGCCGTACTTC. Protein product: CASSFRNEPYF.

To note about this clonotype: A much larger clone sits a single nucleotide away, making a read error possible. This chain uses TRBV10-3 with TRBJ2-5; D is possibly TRBD1 (6 bases). Germline CDR1 is ENHRY and CDR2 is SYGVKD. V lost 3 bases, J lost 13 bases, and 18 bases lay in between. This CDR3 is 13 amino acids long. The CDR3 reads CAISDGGYYERYF. The CDR3 DNA sequence: TGTGCCATCAGTGATGGGGGCTACTACGAGCGGTACTTC.

The chain links TRBV3-1 to TRBJ1-2; a weak D match, TRBD1 (6 bases). The CDR3 spans 18 residues. Per germline, CDR1 LGHDT and CDR2 YNNKEL (reference sequence). Trimming removed 0 bases at V and 3 bases at J, with 20 bases between. The CDR3 DNA is TGTGCCAGCAGCCAAGATCCCCTCGGACAGAATCTCTACTATGGCTACACCTTC. This translates into CASSQDPLGQNLYYGYTF.

J is TRBJ2-7 and V is TRBV10-3; 9 positions agree with TRBD2. V shed 11 bases, J shed 5 bases, and the junction held 10 bases outside the gene matches. CDR1 ENHRY and CDR2 SYGVKD come from the germline V gene. There are 13 residues in the CDR3. This chain's CDR3 is CASRGTSKHEQYF. Here the CDR3 DNA reads TGTGCCTCAAGAGGGACTAGCAAACACGAGCAGTACTTC.

The gene calls are TRBV11-3 and TRBJ2-1; possibly TRBD2 for D (5 bases). The V gene's germline CDR1 is SGHNT and CDR2 YENEEA. V was pared by 5 bases and J by 5 bases, with 25 bases between. The length of the CDR3 is 18 residues. The CDR3 spells CASSRDPKMRAPHNEQFF. For the CDR3, the DNA is TGTGCCAGCAGCCGAGACCCCAAGATGAGGGCCCCCCACAATGAGCAGTTCTTC.

This clonotype was recorded a few times. The chain couples TRBV10-2 to TRBJ1-2; D remains unclear. V lost 0 bases, J lost 4 bases, and 15 bases lay in between. The CDR3 length is 16 residues. Germline V gene lookup returns CDR1 WSHSY and CDR2 SAAADI. This chain's CDR3 is CASSESTRTAFYGYTF. Here the CDR3 DNA reads TGCGCCAGCAGTGAGTCGACTCGGACGGCCTTCTATGGCTACACCTTC.

In DNA form, the CDR3 reads TGTGCCAGCAGCGAAGGACTAGCGGGGTGGGATACGCAGTATTTT. This sequence encodes CASSEGLAGWDTQYF. The chain employs TRBV9 and TRBJ2-3, with 12 bases fitting TRBD2. The junction had 5 bases not matched to a gene; V was cut back by 3 bases and J by 6 bases. CDR1 and CDR2 from the germline V gene are SGDLS and YYNGEE. This CDR3 contains 15 residues.

Only a few counts were recorded for this clonotype. This chain joins TRBV28 and TRBJ2-1; TRBD2 matches at 7 bases. Trimming at V came to 2 bases and at J to 8 bases, leaving 3 bases not matched to a gene. Germline V lookup: CDR1 MDHEN, CDR2 SYDVKM. The CDR3 contains 13 residues. CDR3 DNA: TGTGCCAGCAGTTTAGCGGGAGAGGATGAGCAGTTCTTC. Its translation is CASSLAGEDEQFF.

V is TRBV28 and J is TRBJ2-1, with 7 bases that match TRBD2. Germline CDR1 MDHEN, CDR2 SYDVKM. There are 17 residues in the CDR3. The ends lost 7 bases at V and 4 bases at J; junction bases unmatched: 16. In nucleotides, the CDR3 is TGTGCCAGCACCTCGACGGGTGGGGACTACCGTTACAATGAGCAGTTCTTC. Its translation: CASTSTGGDYRYNEQFF.

This clonotype was recorded a few times. V and J are TRBV10-3 and TRBJ2-1; D gene uncertain. V was pared by 0 bases and J by 0 bases, with 9 bases between. The CDR3 is 16 amino acids. The germline V gene has CDR1 ENHRY and CDR2 SYGVKD. The CDR3 loop reads CAISESLYSSYNEQFF. CDR3 nucleotide sequence: TGTGCCATCAGTGAGTCGCTCTACAGCTCCTACAATGAGCAGTTCTTC.

The chain recombines TRBV20-1 with TRBJ2-1; 15 bases are a match to TRBD2. The CDR3 loop spans 15 amino acids. Germline V gene sequence: CDR1 DFQATT, CDR2 SNEGSKA (reference sequence). Germline trimming cut 6 bases from V and 5 bases from J; bases unmatched to any gene: 5. The DNA of the CDR3 is TGCAGTGCCCGGACTAGCGGGGGGGTTAACAATGAGCAGTTCTTC. Its protein is CSARTSGGVNNEQFF.

This clonotype was seen a few times. This chain connects TRBV4-1 to TRBJ2-1; no clear D. Germline V gives CDR1 MGHRA, CDR2 YSYEKL. This CDR3 comprises 14 residues. V lost 0 bases, J lost 6 bases, and 9 bases lay in between. As DNA, the CDR3 is TGCGCCAGCAGCCAAGATCTGAGGACCAATGAGCAGTTCTTC. This codes for CASSQDLRTNEQFF.

This clonotype was observed once. V gene TRBV18 combines with J gene TRBJ2-7, with 9 bases lining up with TRBD1. CDR3 length: 16 residues. Germline V gene sequence: CDR1 KGHSH, CDR2 LQKENI. Trimming at V came to 3 bases and at J to 10 bases, leaving 16 bases not matched to a gene. This CDR3 is CASSPLGQGASNVQYF. The CDR3 DNA reads TGTGCCAGCTCACCTTTGGGACAGGGCGCCTCAAACGTTCAGTACTTC.

The chain joins TRBV20-1 to TRBJ1-3; no firm D call. Germline V gene sequence: CDR1 DFQATT, CDR2 SNEGSKA (reference sequence). V was shortened by 3 bases and J by 4 bases, with 7 bases between the two germline ends. This CDR3 contains 12 residues. CDR3 bases: TGCAGTGCTAGGGCCCAAGGAAACACCATATATTTT. As protein: CSARAQGNTIYF.

The chain has TRBV3-1 and TRBJ2-3, with no clear D. Per germline, CDR1 LGHDT and CDR2 YNNKEL (reference sequence). The CDR3 totals 15 residues. Trimming left V 1 base short and J 0 bases short, with 8 bases between. CDR3 amino acids: CASSQGIASTDTQYF. The CDR3, as DNA: TGTGCCAGCAGCCAAGGGATAGCCAGCACAGATACGCAGTATTTT.